This T cell receptor (beta chain) was found in a study of identical twins. Overall study results and limits: Whereas memory repertoires showed no such difference, abundant cord blood beta clonotypes carried fewer insertions. Sequences that were beta out-of-frame showed weaker excess twin sharing.

TCRdb reprocessed the 5' RACE reads via MiXCR and lists one record per CDR3 protein. The sample lists approximately 620,000 distinct CDR3 sequences, 8% to 9% occurring once. There are a few counts of this clonotype. Antigen: not known. CDR1 is DFQATT and CDR2 is SNEGSKA in the germline V gene (reference sequence). The CDR3 length is 12 residues. The V gene lost 6 bases and the J gene lost 3 bases, with 11 bases spanning the gap. Separately, the same data were catalogued under a study of yellow fever vaccine responses in identical twins.

The genes are TRBV20-1 and TRBJ2-5, with D perhaps TRBD2 (6 bases). Sequenced sample: PBMCs. The TCR comes from a woman younger than 35 in good health. The CDR3 region is CSASSGEETQYF. The CDR3 nucleotides are TGCAGTGCCTCATCGGGGGAAGAGACCCAGTACTTC.